Below are 30 T cell receptor beta chains sequenced from a single sample in a study of shared clonotypes between healthy human individuals (dated by TCRdb to the early 2020s). The library was generated by the immunoSEQ multiplex PCR assay. This immuneACCESS table, as held by TCRdb, lists in-frame sequences with V and J called but not all clones. Of the missing ones, under half trace to an unresolved V gene in checked studies; the others have no known cause. This sample is represented by over 850,000 clones; around 82% of them were singletons. The ten most abundant clones make up approximately 0.5% of the sample. The material sequenced was memory CD4+ T cells from PBMCs. The cell subset or site label corresponds to: CD45RA-negative fraction. The receptors shown here come from a man between 18 and 29 years old in good health. Some clones in this sample may be carry-over from other donors' samples.

This clone appeared once. This CDR3 reads CASSLPSVGPQYF. The CDR3 DNA follows: TGTGCCAGCAGTCTCCCCTCGGTGGGTCCTCAGTACTTC. V gene TRBV11-2 combines with J gene TRBJ2-7; D is uncertain. This CDR3 is 13 amino acids long. Trimming removed 6 bases at V and 10 bases at J, with 19 bases between. Germline CDR1 is SGHAT and CDR2 is FQNNGV.

The V and J genes are TRBV6-1 and TRBJ1-1; TRBD1 matches 7 bases. The germline CDR1 and CDR2 sequences are MNHNS and SASEGT. The junction had 11 bases not matched to a gene; V was cut back by 9 bases and J by 4 bases. This CDR3 spans 14 amino acids. CDR3 DNA sequence: TGTGCCAGTATGCAGGGGGGGTGGGTCACTGAAGCTTTCTTT. Residues: CASMQGGWVTEAFF.

J is TRBJ2-5 and V is TRBV9; TRBD1 is a possible D gene (6 bases). This CDR3 is 14 amino acids long. Trimming left V 3 bases short and J 4 bases short, with 13 bases between. Germline V lookup: CDR1 SGDLS, CDR2 YYNGEE. The CDR3 spells CASSGDTRGETQYF. CDR3 DNA: TGTGCCAGCAGCGGGGACACCCGCGGAGAGACCCAGTACTTC.

This chain joins TRBV18 and TRBJ1-1; 7 bases map to TRBD1. The V gene end was trimmed by 2 bases and the J gene end by 8 bases; junction bases not matched to a gene: 5. The V gene's germline CDR1 is KGHSH and CDR2 LQKENI. The CDR3 contains 13 residues. The CDR3: CASSPGTAPEAFF. CDR3 nucleotide sequence: TGTGCCAGCTCACCAGGGACAGCCCCCGAAGCTTTCTTT.

As concerns this clone: A read error likely explains this, since a far larger clone differs by one base. This rearrangement joins TRBV2 to TRBJ1-5, with 9 bases fitting TRBD1. CDR1 SNHLY and CDR2 FYNNEI come from the germline V gene. The CDR3 spans 15 residues. V was pared by 6 bases and J by 0 bases, with 3 bases of the junction left unmatched. CDR3 amino acids: CASRGTGYSNQPQHF. The CDR3 DNA reads as TGTGCCAGCAGGGGGACAGGGTATAGCAATCAGCCCCAGCATTTT.

The V and J genes are TRBV28 and TRBJ2-7; a possible D gene is TRBD1 (5 bases). The CDR3 totals 13 residues. Looked up from germline, CDR1 is MDHEN and CDR2 is SYDVKM. V dropped 8 bases and J dropped 6 bases, with 17 bases sitting between them. The CDR3 loop reads CASHRSGATEQYF. In nucleotides, the CDR3 is TGTGCCAGCCACAGGAGTGGGGCTACCGAGCAGTACTTC.

Points on this clone: The same CDR3 arises from other DNA sequences in this sample as well. The CDR3: CASSFRDYQETQYF. In nucleotides, the CDR3 is TGTGCCAGCAGCTTCCGGGACTACCAAGAGACCCAGTACTTC. The chain combines TRBV5-4 with TRBJ2-5, with D perhaps TRBD2 (6 bases). CDR1 is SGHNT, CDR2 YYREEE, per germline (reference sequence). V was pared by 2 bases and J by 0 bases, with 8 bases between. This CDR3 has 14 residues.

The chain links TRBV15 to TRBJ2-1, with 8 nucleotides matching TRBD2. CDR1 is LNHNV, CDR2 YYDKDF, per germline (reference sequence). This CDR3 region has 15 residues. After removal of 5 bases from V and 4 bases from J, the junction contained 7 bases not matched to a gene. CDR3: CATSSLAGWYNEQFF. Here the CDR3 DNA reads TGTGCCACCAGCTCCTTAGCGGGATGGTACAATGAGCAGTTCTTC.

The sample holds one count of this clone. This chain uses TRBV9 with TRBJ2-7, with 8 bases that match TRBD1. Germline CDR1 SGDLS, CDR2 YYNGEE. This CDR3 is built from 16 residues. V lost 3 bases to trimming and J lost 3 bases; unmatched junction nucleotides: 11. The CDR3, as DNA: TGTGCCAGCAGCGATCCTCGCACAGGGGGGAACTACGAGCAGTACTTC. Its translation: CASSDPRTGGNYEQYF.

The chain employs TRBV5-4 and TRBJ1-2, with TRBD1 identical over 7 bases. The trim removed 7 bases at V and 1 base at J, leaving 10 bases unmatched. CDR3 length: 15 amino acids. In germline, CDR1 is SGHNT, CDR2 YYREEE (reference sequence). The CDR3 region is CASAAPGQLNYGYTF. The CDR3 nucleotides are TGTGCCAGCGCCGCCCCGGGACAGCTTAACTATGGCTACACCTTC.

This chain connects TRBV29-1 to TRBJ2-3; no reliable D call. The V end lost 7 bases, the J end lost 5 bases, and 13 bases lay between the germline ends. From germline, CDR1 is SQVTM and CDR2 ANQGSEA. The length of the CDR3 is 12 residues. The CDR3 coding sequence is TGCAGCGCCTACCTTTCCGGAGATACGCAGTATTTT. This translates into CSAYLSGDTQYF.

The chain is built from TRBV2 and TRBJ2-3; D ambiguous. From germline, CDR1 is SNHLY and CDR2 FYNNEI. Trimming left V 2 bases short and J 6 bases short, with 6 bases between. This CDR3 is built from 12 residues. CDR3 residues: CASSEIQDTQYF. The CDR3 nucleotides read TGTGCCAGCAGTGAAATTCAGGATACGCAGTATTTT.

V usage is TRBV18 and J usage is TRBJ1-5; D not resolved. Germline V gene sequence: CDR1 KGHSH, CDR2 LQKENI. The ends were cut back, 1 base at V and 2 bases at J, with 9 bases in the middle. This CDR3 has 15 residues. CDR3 region: CASSPQGRGNQPQHF. CDR3 nucleotide sequence: TGTGCCAGCTCACCACAGGGAAGGGGCAATCAGCCCCAGCATTTT.

The chain carries TRBV7-7 and TRBJ1-3, with D maybe TRBD1 (5 bases). Germline assignment: CDR1 SSHAT and CDR2 FNYEAQ (reference sequence). Trimming pared 5 bases from V and 3 bases from J, leaving 8 bases between. The CDR3 covers 13 residues. CDR3 bases: TGTGCCAGCAGCGGGGACGGTGGAAACACCATATATTTT. Translating gives CASSGDGGNTIYF.

To note about this clone: Distinct nucleotide sequences in the sample also encode this CDR3. The chain couples TRBV7-3 to TRBJ2-2, with D unresolved. The CDR3 has 14 amino acids. Germline V gives CDR1 SGHTA, CDR2 FQGTGA. Between the trimmed V and J ends, which lost 5 bases and 1 base, there was a span of 8 bases. The CDR3, as DNA: TGTGCCAGCAGCCCCCCCGGGAACACCGGGGAGCTGTTTTTT. Encoded protein: CASSPPGNTGELFF.

This clone was counted once. The V gene is TRBV9, the J gene TRBJ2-3; a weak D match, TRBD1 (6 bases). Germline CDR1 reads SGDLS; CDR2 reads YYNGEE. The CDR3 sequence is 14 residues long. V was trimmed by 6 bases and J by 4 bases, leaving 15 bases between them. The CDR3 sequence is CASTRSGHPDTQYF. CDR3 DNA: TGTGCCAGCACCCGTTCGGGACACCCAGATACGCAGTATTTT.

CDR3 region: CASSQGTGEQYF. In DNA, the CDR3 is TGTGCCAGCAGCCAGGGGACCGGAGAGCAGTACTTC. The chain joins TRBV6-6 to TRBJ2-7; the D gene is possibly TRBD1 (6 bases). In germline, CDR1 is MNHNY, CDR2 SVGAGI (reference sequence). Trimming took 6 bases from V and 7 from J, leaving 13 bases between them. The CDR3 consists of 12 residues.

J is TRBJ2-2 and V is TRBV19; 8 nucleotides match TRBD1. The CDR3 is made up of 16 amino acids. After removal of 5 bases from V and 6 bases from J, the junction contained 11 bases not matched to a gene. CDR1 and CDR2 from the germline V gene are LNHDA and SQIVND (reference sequence). This CDR3 is CASSPWESRGPGELFF. CDR3 nucleotide sequence: TGTGCCAGTAGTCCCTGGGAGTCCAGGGGGCCCGGGGAGCTGTTTTTT.

This clone was picked up a small number of times. V is TRBV2 and J is TRBJ1-1; D is perhaps TRBD1 (5 bases). The V end lost 6 bases, the J end lost 4 bases, and 15 bases lay between the germline ends. The CDR3 runs 14 residues. CDR1 is SNHLY and CDR2 is FYNNEI in the germline V gene. The CDR3 reads CASSQQAGITEAFF. In nucleotides, the CDR3 is TGTGCCAGCAGCCAACAGGCAGGGATCACTGAAGCTTTCTTT.

The chain joins TRBV6-6 to TRBJ2-5; the match to TRBD1 covers 7 bases. CDR3 length: 14 residues. Looked up from germline, CDR1 is MNHNY and CDR2 is SVGAGI (reference sequence). The junction had 7 bases not matched to a gene; V was cut back by 6 bases and J by 3 bases. The DNA for the CDR3 is TGTGCCAGCAGACAATCCGGGACAGAAGAGACCCAGTACTTC. It yields the protein CASRQSGTEETQYF.

The chain has TRBV6-6 and TRBJ2-7; no definite D call. The V gene lost 6 bases and the J gene lost 6 bases, with 18 bases spanning the gap. Germline V gene sequence: CDR1 MNHNY, CDR2 SVGAGI (reference sequence). This CDR3 spans 14 amino acids. This CDR3 is CASRTPGRSAEQYF. The DNA for the CDR3 is TGTGCCAGCAGGACCCCGGGCCGGTCCGCCGAGCAGTACTTC.

The V call is TRBV19, the J call TRBJ1-5; D is uncertain. Germline CDR1 and CDR2: LNHDA and SQIVND (reference sequence). The V end was cut by 11 bases, the J end by 0 bases, with 14 bases between. The CDR3 runs 14 residues. The CDR3 loop reads CAACSGISNQPQHF. CDR3 DNA: TGTGCCGCTTGCTCGGGCATTAGCAATCAGCCCCAGCATTTT. The variable domain in full, with the rest retrieved from reference TRBV19 and TRBJ1-5, is DGGITQSPKYLFRKEGQNVTLSCEQNLNHDAMYWYRQDPGQGLRLIYYSQIVNDFQKGDIAEGYSVSREKKESFPLTVTSAQKNPTAFYLCAACSGISNQPQHFGDGTRLSIL.

This clone has only a few counts. This chain uses TRBV2 with TRBJ2-7; 11 nucleotides agree with TRBD2. The V segment lost 4 bases and the J segment 4 bases; nucleotides outside the gene matches: 3. This CDR3 spans 14 amino acids. Germline lookup yields CDR1 SNHLY and CDR2 FYNNEI. Written as DNA, the CDR3 is TGTGCCAGCAGTGGGGGACTAGCGGATTACGAGCAGTACTTC. Protein product: CASSGGLADYEQYF.

The V gene is TRBV5-6, the J gene TRBJ1-3, with D uncertain. This CDR3 has 19 amino acids. The V end was cut by 0 bases, the J end by 0 bases, with 19 bases between. CDR1 SGHDT and CDR2 YYEEEE come from the germline V gene. The CDR3 sequence: CASSLGQPGRRGSGNTIYF. CDR3 DNA sequence: TGTGCCAGCAGCTTGGGGCAGCCCGGACGTCGGGGCTCTGGAAACACCATATATTTT.

The chain employs TRBV7-8 and TRBJ2-7; D possibly corresponds to TRBD2 (5 bases). Trimming stripped 0 bases from V and 7 bases from J, with 13 bases between. The CDR3 extends over 14 amino acids. Germline CDR1 is SGHVS and CDR2 is FQNEAQ. The CDR3 coding sequence is TGTGCCAGCAGCTTAGCGCCAAATACGGGGGAGCAGTACTTC. This gives the protein CASSLAPNTGEQYF.

This clone was observed a few times. The rearrangement uses TRBV20-1 and TRBJ2-5; no clear D gene. The CDR3 is 11 amino acids. Germline CDR1 is DFQATT and CDR2 is SNEGSKA (reference sequence). Trimming stripped 2 bases from V and 5 bases from J, with 6 bases between. For the CDR3, the DNA is TGCAGTGCTAGACAAGAGGAGACCCAGTACTTC. Amino acid sequence: CSARQEETQYF.

This clone appeared a few times. V is TRBV11-2 and J is TRBJ1-2, with a tentative D call TRBD1 (5 bases). The CDR3 sequence is 16 residues long. Germline CDR1 and CDR2: SGHAT and FQNNGV. The ends were cut back, 2 bases at V and 4 bases at J, with 17 bases in the middle. In DNA form, the CDR3 reads TGTGCCAGCAGCTTACAGACGGTGGGGGGAGGCTATGGCTACACCTTC. It codes for CASSLQTVGGGYGYTF.

This clone was observed a single time. This CDR3 is also generated by other DNA sequences in the sample. The chain is built from TRBV5-1 and TRBJ2-1, with D maybe TRBD2 (7 bases). Trimming took off 0 bases at V and 2 bases at J, with 9 bases between the two ends. CDR3 length: 15 residues. Germline V gene sequence: CDR1 SGHRS, CDR2 YFSETQ. CDR3 amino acids: CASSLVGGPYNEQFF. DNA of the CDR3: TGCGCCAGCAGCTTGGTGGGGGGGCCCTACAATGAGCAGTTCTTC.

The chain is built from TRBV10-2 and TRBJ2-2; 16 bases map to TRBD2. Trimming took 10 bases from V and 0 from J; bases not matched to a gene: 14. Germline CDR1 WSHSY, CDR2 SAAADI. There are 20 residues in the CDR3. This chain's CDR3 is CATALVFGTSGRANTGELFF. In nucleotides, the CDR3 is TGCGCCACCGCACTTGTCTTCGGGACTAGCGGGAGGGCGAACACCGGGGAGCTGTTTTTT.

This chain joins TRBV18 and TRBJ2-7; D ambiguous. The germline V gene has CDR1 KGHSH and CDR2 LQKENI. The ends were cut back, 6 bases at V and 3 bases at J, with 12 bases in the middle. The CDR3 contains 13 residues. As DNA, the CDR3 is TGTGCCAGCTCGCGATTATCAGGCTACGAGCAGTACTTC. The encoded protein is CASSRLSGYEQYF.